The clone carrying this TCR beta chain has only a few counts. This sample was included in a study of blood T cell repertoires in COVID-19. In the study overall: COVID-19 samples, acute and convalescent, were from the United States, Italy and Spain.

Original analysis: Estimates of nucleated cell counts were drawn from the amplification of reference gene primers. Only in-frame clones appear in the TCRdb table, and some are missing; sequencing was by immunoSEQ multiplex PCR. For V, J and clone size, that table is used; D and trimming come from the DNA. The table lists 95,000 to 150,000 clones, 86% of them singletons, with approximately 4.3% in the top ten. Between the trimmed V and J ends, which lost 3 bases and 6 bases, there was a span of 12 bases. CDR3 size: 14 residues. Per germline, CDR1 SGHVS and CDR2 FQNEAQ. V gene TRBV7-8 combines with J gene TRBJ2-1; perhaps TRBD1 as D (6 bases). Sequencing was carried out using peripheral blood. This sequence originates from a man aged 35 to 55 with acute or convalescent COVID-19. CDR3 DNA sequence: TGTGCCAGCAGCTTCCAGGGGTTGATCAATGAGCAGTTCTTC. This translates into CASSFQGLINEQFF.